Listed here are 12 T cell receptor beta chains from one sample, sequenced in a study of shared clonotypes between healthy human individuals. Profiled with immunoSEQ multiplex PCR; TCRdb holds only in-frame clones, not every one. The sample has some 1 million clones, around 76% seen once; the top ten hold 1.4% to 1.5%. Sequencing input: memory CD4+ T cells sorted from blood. Subset denoted: CD45RA-negative fraction. The receptors were gathered from a man younger than 35 in good health.

The genes are TRBV7-3 and TRBJ2-7, with 8 bases matching TRBD1. The CDR3 length is 14 residues. J gave up 4 bases and V 8 bases, and 10 bases lay outside the gene matches. Germline V gene data show CDR1 as SGHTA and CDR2 as FQGTGA. DNA for the CDR3: TGTGCCAGCGCTATGGGGACAGGAGTATACGAGCAGTACTTC. Translated: CASAMGTGVYEQYF.

The chain carries TRBV5-1 and TRBJ1-1; tentatively, D is TRBD1 (5 bases). The CDR3 spans 14 residues. Deletions cut 7 bases from V and 1 base from J, with 14 bases between. Germline V gene lookup returns CDR1 SGHRS and CDR2 YFSETQ. CDR3 amino acids: CASARDSSNTEAFF. The CDR3 DNA follows: TGCGCCAGCGCCCGGGACTCTTCGAACACTGAAGCTTTCTTT. Complete variable domain (other parts from reference TRBV5-1 and TRBJ1-1): KAGVTQTPRYLIKTRGQQVTLSCSPISGHRSVSWYQQTPGQGLQFLFEYFSETQRNKGNFPGRFSGRQFSNSRSEMNVSTLELGDSALYLCASARDSSNTEAFFGQGTRLTVV.

The chain combines TRBV30 with TRBJ2-3, with 11 bases that match TRBD2. CDR1 and CDR2 from the germline V gene are GTSNPN and SVGIG (reference sequence). The length of the CDR3 is 15 residues. The V and J ends lost 1 base and 6 bases, in that order; junction bases with no gene match: 6. The CDR3 DNA follows: TGTGCCTGGAGTGGCCTAGCGGGGGGTGATGATACGCAGTATTTT. Its protein is CAWSGLAGGDDTQYF.

This clone showed up just a few times. This rearrangement joins TRBV6-1 to TRBJ2-7, with a possible D match to TRBD1 (5 bases). Germline V gene data show CDR1 as MNHNS and CDR2 as SASEGT. V lost 6 bases and J lost 4, with 10 bases in between. This CDR3 region has 12 residues. CDR3 nucleotides: TGTGCCAGCAGGCAGGGAACGTACGAGCAGTACTTC. Protein sequence: CASRQGTYEQYF.

V gene TRBV30 combines with J gene TRBJ2-7; 10 bases fit TRBD1. Germline CDR1 GTSNPN, CDR2 SVGIG (reference sequence). The V and J ends lost 2 bases and 3 bases, in that order; junction bases with no gene match: 7. The CDR3 totals 15 residues. CDR3 sequence reads: CAWSPRQGAIYEQYF. As DNA, the CDR3 is TGTGCCTGGAGTCCTCGACAGGGGGCTATCTACGAGCAGTACTTC.

The rearrangement joins TRBV15 to TRBJ2-1, with 10 bases that match TRBD1. The V gene's germline CDR1 is LNHNV and CDR2 YYDKDF (reference sequence). The CDR3 contains 16 residues. J gave up 2 bases and V 0 bases, and 1 base lay outside the gene matches. The CDR3 loop is CATSREGTGAYNEQFF. The CDR3 nucleotides are TGTGCCACCAGCAGAGAGGGGACAGGGGCCTACAATGAGCAGTTCTTC.

The V call is TRBV6-1, the J call TRBJ2-7; no clear D. CDR1 and CDR2 (germline): MNHNS, SASEGT. CDR3 size: 13 residues. V was cut by 5 bases and J by 1 base, with 9 bases left in between. CDR3 residues: CASSRTVSYEQYF. The CDR3 DNA reads as TGTGCCAGCAGTCGGACGGTTTCCTACGAGCAGTACTTC.

The gene calls are TRBV7-2 and TRBJ1-1, with TRBD1 matching over 11 bases. The V gene's germline CDR1 is SGHTA and CDR2 FQGNSA. The CDR3 loop spans 16 amino acids. Trimming cost V 2 bases and J 3 bases; bases outside gene matches: 5. The CDR3 DNA is TGTGCCAGCAGCTTATTTAGGGGACAGGGGGACACTGAAGCTTTCTTT. As protein: CASSLFRGQGDTEAFF.

For the CDR3, the DNA is TGTGCCAGCAGTGACCGACCCGGAATTTCACCCCTCCACTTT. This codes for CASSDRPGISPLHF. This chain uses TRBV6-5 with TRBJ1-6; D is uncertain. V dropped 5 bases and J dropped 9 bases, with 14 bases sitting between them. There are 14 residues in the CDR3. Germline V lookup: CDR1 MNHEY, CDR2 SVGAGI.

This clone showed up just a few times. The chain combines TRBV10-3 with TRBJ2-1; 11 positions agree with TRBD2. The CDR3 is 16 residues long. V trimming: 10 bases; J trimming: 5 bases; junction bases outside the gene matches: 13. CDR1 is ENHRY and CDR2 is SYGVKD in the germline V gene. The CDR3 DNA sequence: TGTGCCACCAGGAAAGATTTAGCGGGGGGGCACAATGAGCAGTTCTTC. Amino acids: CATRKDLAGGHNEQFF.

This clone was counted many times. The rearrangement joins TRBV9 to TRBJ2-2; D possibly matches TRBD1 or TRBD2 (6 bases each). Trimming cost V 0 bases and J 5 bases, with 14 bases left between them. The CDR3 runs 16 residues. In germline, CDR1 is SGDLS, CDR2 YYNGEE. CDR3 sequence (DNA): TGTGCCAGCAGCGTAGACCGTGGGGGGCGGACCGGGGAGCTGTTTTTT. Residues: CASSVDRGGRTGELFF.

The rearrangement links TRBV6-1 to TRBJ1-5, with TRBD1 matching 11 bases. CDR3 length: 15 residues. Germline CDR1 reads MNHNS; CDR2 reads SASEGT. The junction had 4 bases not matched to a gene; V was cut back by 7 bases and J by 2 bases. DNA for the CDR3: TGTGCCAGCACCTGGACAGGGGGCGGCAATCAGCCCCAGCATTTT. It is translated as CASTWTGGGNQPQHF.